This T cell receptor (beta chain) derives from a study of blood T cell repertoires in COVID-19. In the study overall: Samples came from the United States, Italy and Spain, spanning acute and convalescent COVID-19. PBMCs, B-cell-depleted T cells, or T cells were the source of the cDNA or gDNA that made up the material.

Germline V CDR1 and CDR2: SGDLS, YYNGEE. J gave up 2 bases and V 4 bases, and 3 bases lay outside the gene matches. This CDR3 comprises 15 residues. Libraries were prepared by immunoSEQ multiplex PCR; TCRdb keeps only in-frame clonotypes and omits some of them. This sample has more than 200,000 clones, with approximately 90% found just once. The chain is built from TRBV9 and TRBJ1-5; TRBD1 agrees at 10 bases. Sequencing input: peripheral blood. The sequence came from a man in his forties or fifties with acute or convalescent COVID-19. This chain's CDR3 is CASSPGTGGNQPQHF. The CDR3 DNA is TGTGCCAGCAGCCCCGGGACAGGGGGCAATCAGCCCCAGCATTTT.